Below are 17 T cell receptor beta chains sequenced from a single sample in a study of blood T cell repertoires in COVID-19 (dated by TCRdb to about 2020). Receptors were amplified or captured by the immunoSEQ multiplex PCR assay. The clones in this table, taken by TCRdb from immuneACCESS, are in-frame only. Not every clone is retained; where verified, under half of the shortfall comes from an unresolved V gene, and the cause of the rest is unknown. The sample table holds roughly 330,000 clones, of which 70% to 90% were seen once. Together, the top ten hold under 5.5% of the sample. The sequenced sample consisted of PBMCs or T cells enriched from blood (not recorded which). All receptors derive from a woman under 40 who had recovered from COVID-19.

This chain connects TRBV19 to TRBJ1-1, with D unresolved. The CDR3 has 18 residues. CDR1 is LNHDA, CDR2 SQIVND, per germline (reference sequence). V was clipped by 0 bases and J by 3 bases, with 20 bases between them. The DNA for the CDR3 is TGTGCCAGTAGTATAGAAATGGAGGGCCGAGATCCTTACACTGAAGCTTTCTTT. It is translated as CASSIEMEGRDPYTEAFF.

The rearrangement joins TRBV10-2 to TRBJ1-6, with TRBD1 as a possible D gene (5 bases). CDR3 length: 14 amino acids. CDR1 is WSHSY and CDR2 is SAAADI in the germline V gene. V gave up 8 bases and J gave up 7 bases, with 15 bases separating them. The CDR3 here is CASGQGIGNSPLHF. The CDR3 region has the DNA TGCGCCAGCGGTCAGGGAATTGGGAATTCACCCCTCCACTTT.

The CDR3 here is CASSLGRDRAEKLFF. In nucleotides, the CDR3 is TGTGCCAGCAGCTTAGGCCGGGACAGGGCTGAAAAACTGTTTTTT. V and J are TRBV7-8 and TRBJ1-4; TRBD1 aligns across 9 bases. This CDR3 is built from 15 residues. Trimming at V came to 1 base and at J to 7 bases, leaving 4 bases not matched to a gene. Germline values: CDR1 SGHVS, CDR2 FQNEAQ.

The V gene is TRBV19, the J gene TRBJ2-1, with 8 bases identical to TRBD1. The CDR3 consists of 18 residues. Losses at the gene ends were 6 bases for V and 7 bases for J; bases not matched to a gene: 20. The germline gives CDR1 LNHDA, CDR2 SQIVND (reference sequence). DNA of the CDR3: TGTGCCAGTAGCTCCACACCAACCCGACAGGGGTACATTAATGAGCAGTTCTTC. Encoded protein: CASSSTPTRQGYINEQFF.

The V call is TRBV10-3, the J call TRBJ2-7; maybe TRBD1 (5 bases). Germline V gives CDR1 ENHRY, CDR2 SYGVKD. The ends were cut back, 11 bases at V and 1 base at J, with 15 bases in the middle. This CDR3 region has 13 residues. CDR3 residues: CASKADSSYEQYF. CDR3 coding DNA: TGTGCCTCAAAAGCAGACAGTTCCTACGAGCAGTACTTC.

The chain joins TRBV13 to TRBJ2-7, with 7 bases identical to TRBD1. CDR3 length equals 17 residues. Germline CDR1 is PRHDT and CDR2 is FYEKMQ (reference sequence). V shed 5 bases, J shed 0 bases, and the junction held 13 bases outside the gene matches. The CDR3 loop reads CASSPAGTAPSSYEQYF. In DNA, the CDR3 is TGTGCCAGCAGCCCAGCTGGGACAGCCCCGAGCTCCTACGAGCAGTACTTC. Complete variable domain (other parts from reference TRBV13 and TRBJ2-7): AAGVIQSPRHLIKEKRETATLKCYPIPRHDTVYWYQQGPGQDPQFLISFYEKMQSDKGSIPDRFSAQQFSDYHSELNMSSLELGDSALYFCASSPAGTAPSSYEQYFGPGTRLTVT.

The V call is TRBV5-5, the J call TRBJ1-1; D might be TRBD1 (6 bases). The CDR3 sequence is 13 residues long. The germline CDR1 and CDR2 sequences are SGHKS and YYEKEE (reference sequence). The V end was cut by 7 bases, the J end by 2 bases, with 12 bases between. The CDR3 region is CASLRGPNTEAFF. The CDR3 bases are TGTGCCAGCCTCAGGGGCCCCAACACTGAAGCTTTCTTT.

CDR3 protein: CASSPQQDFYEQYF. Written as DNA, the CDR3 is TGTGCCAGCTCACCCCAACAGGATTTCTACGAGCAGTACTTC. The V and J genes are TRBV18 and TRBJ2-7, with D tentatively TRBD1 (5 bases). The CDR3 runs to 14 residues. V was pared by 3 bases and J by 3 bases, with 12 bases between. CDR1 and CDR2 (germline): KGHSH, LQKENI.

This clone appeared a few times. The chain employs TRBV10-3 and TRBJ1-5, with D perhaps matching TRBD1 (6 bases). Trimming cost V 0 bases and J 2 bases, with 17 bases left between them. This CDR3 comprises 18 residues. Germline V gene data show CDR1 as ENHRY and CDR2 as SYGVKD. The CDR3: CAISESAFNRVRNQPQHF. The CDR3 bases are TGTGCCATCAGTGAGTCGGCCTTTAACAGGGTACGCAATCAGCCCCAGCATTTT.

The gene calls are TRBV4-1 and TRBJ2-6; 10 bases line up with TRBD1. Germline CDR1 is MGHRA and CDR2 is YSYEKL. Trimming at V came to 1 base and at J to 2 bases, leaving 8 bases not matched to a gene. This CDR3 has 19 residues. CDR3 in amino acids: CASSQGAGTGVPGANVLTF. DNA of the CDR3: TGCGCCAGCAGCCAAGGCGCGGGGACAGGGGTCCCTGGGGCCAACGTCCTGACTTTC.

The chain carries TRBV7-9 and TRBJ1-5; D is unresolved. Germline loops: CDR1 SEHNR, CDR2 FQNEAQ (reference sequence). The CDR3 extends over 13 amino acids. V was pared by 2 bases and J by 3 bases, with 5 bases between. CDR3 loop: CASSLSDNQPQHF. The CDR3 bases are TGTGCCAGCAGCTTATCAGACAATCAGCCCCAGCATTTT.

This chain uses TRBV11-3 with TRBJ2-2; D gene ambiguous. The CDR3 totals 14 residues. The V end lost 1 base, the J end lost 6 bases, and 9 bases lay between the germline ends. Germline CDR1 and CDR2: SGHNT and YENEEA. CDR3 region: CASSLGGRPGELFF. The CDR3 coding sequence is TGTGCCAGCAGCTTAGGCGGAAGACCCGGGGAGCTGTTTTTT. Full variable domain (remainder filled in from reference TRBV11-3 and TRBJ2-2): EAGVVQSPRYKIIEKKQPVAFWCNPISGHNTLYWYLQNLGQGPELLIRYENEEAVDDSQLPKDRFSAERLKGVDSTLKIQPAELGDSAVYLCASSLGGRPGELFFGEGSRLTVL.

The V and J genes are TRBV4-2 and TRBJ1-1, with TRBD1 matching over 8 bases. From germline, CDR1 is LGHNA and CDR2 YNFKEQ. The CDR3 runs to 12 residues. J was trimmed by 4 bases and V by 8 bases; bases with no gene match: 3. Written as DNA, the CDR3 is TGTGCCAGCCGACAGGGGACCACTGAAGCTTTCTTT. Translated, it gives CASRQGTTEAFF.

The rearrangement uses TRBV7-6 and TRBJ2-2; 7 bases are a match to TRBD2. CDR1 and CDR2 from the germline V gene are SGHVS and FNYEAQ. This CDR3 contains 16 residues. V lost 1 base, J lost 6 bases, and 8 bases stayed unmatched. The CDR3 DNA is TGTGCCAGCAGCTTAGAAACGGCGGGGGTACCCGGGGAGCTGTTTTTT. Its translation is CASSLETAGVPGELFF.

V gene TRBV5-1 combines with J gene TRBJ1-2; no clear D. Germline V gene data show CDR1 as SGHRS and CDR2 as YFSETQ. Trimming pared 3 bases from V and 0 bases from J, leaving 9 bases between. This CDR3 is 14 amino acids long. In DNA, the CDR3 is TGCGCCAGCAGCTCTGAGGCCACTAACTATGGCTACACCTTC. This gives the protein CASSSEATNYGYTF.

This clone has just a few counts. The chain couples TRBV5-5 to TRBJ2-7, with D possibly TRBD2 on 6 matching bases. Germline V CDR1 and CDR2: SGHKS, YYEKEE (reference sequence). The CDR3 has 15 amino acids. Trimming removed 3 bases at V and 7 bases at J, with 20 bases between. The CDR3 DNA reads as TGTGCCAGCAGCTCCTCCCCCTCGGGGGATAGAGAGCAGTACTTC. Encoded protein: CASSSSPSGDREQYF. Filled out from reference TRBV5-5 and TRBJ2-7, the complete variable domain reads DAGVTQSPTHLIKTRGQQVTLRCSPISGHKSVSWYQQVLGQGPQFIFQYYEKEERGRGNFPDRFSARQFPNYSSELNVNALLLGDSALYLCASSSSPSGDREQYFGPGTRLTVT.

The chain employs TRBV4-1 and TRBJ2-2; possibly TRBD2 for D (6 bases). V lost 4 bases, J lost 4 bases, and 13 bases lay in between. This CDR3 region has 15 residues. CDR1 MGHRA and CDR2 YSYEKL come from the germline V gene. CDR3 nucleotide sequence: TGCGCCAGCAGCCCCTATGGGGGGTTCACCGGGGAGCTGTTTTTT. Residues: CASSPYGGFTGELFF.